The text below deals with one T cell receptor (beta chain). Its target is not known. Assay version v3.0 of immunoSEQ was used, and it was run at survey level. The table came from immunoSEQ multiplex PCR; TCRdb's copy has only in-frame clones and leaves some out. The sample holds 10,000 or so clones, 75% to 85% seen once. This CDR3 is built from 12 residues. Germline CDR1 is SQVTM and CDR2 is ANQGSEA. The J segment lost 4 bases and the V segment lost 5 bases, leaving 3 bases of the junction unmatched. This entry is derived from a study of long-term antiretroviral therapy in people with HIV. Background on the study: The earliest samples predate the 2015 immediate-ART recommendation by about a decade.

Study outcomes and limitations: Narrower CDR3 length ranges marked HIV repertoires relative to controls. The repertoire was dominated at all time points by clones expanded before ART.

V and J are TRBV29-1 and TRBJ2-5; 8 bases match TRBD1. The receptor comes from a man aged 40-49 years with HIV. The sample consisted of unsorted PBMCs, taken 0.7 years after starting antiretroviral therapy. DNA of the CDR3: TGCAGCGTTTACACAGGGGGAGAGACCCAGTACTTC. Translated, it gives CSVYTGGETQYF.